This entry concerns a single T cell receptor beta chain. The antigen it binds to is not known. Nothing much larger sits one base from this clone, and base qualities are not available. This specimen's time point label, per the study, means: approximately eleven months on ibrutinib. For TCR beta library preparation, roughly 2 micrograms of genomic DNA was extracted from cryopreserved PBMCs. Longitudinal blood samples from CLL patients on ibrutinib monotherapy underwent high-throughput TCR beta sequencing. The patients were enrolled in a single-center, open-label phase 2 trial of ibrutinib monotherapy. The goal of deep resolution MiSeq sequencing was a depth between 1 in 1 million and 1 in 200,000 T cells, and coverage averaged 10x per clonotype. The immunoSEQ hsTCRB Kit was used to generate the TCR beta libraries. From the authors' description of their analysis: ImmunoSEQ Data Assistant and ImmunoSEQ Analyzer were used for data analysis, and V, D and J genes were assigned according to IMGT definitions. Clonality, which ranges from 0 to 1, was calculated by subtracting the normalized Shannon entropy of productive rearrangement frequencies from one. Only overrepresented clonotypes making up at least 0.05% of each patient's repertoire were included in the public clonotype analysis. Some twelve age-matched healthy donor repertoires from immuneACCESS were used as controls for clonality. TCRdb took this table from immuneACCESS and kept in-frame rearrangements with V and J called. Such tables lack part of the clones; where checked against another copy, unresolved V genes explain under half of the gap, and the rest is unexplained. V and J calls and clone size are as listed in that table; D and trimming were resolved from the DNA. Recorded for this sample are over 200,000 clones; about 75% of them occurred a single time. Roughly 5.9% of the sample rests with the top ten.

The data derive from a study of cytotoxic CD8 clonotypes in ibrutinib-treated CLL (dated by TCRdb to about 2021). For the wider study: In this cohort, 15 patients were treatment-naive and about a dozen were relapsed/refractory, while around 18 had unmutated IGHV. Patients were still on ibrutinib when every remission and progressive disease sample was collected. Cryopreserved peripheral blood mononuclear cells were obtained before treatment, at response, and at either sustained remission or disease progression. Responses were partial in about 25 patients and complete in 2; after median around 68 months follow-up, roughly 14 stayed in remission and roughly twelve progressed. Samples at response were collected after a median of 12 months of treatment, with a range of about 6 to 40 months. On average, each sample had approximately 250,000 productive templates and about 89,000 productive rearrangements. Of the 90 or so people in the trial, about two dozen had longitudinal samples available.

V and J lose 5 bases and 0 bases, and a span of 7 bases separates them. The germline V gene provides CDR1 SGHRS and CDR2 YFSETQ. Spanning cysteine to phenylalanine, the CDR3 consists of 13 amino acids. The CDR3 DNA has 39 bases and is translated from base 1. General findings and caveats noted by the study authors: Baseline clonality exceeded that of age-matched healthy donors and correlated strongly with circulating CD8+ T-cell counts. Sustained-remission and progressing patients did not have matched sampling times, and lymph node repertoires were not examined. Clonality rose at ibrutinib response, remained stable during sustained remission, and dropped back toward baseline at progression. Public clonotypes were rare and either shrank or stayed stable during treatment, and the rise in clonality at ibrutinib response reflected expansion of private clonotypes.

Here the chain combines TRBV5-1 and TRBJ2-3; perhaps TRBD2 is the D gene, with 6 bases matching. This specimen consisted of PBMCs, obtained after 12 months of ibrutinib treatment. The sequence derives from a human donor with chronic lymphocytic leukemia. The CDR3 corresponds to CASRGGSTDTQYF. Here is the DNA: TGCGCCAGCAGGGGGGGAAGCACAGATACGCAGTATTTT.